This T cell receptor (beta chain) was sequenced in a study of regulatory T cells in long-lasting Graves disease. On the study more broadly: Positive TSH receptor antibodies alongside over 5 years of antithyroid drugs were what marked Graves' disease as persistent.

CDR1 is SGHTA, CDR2 FQGNSA, per germline. This CDR3 is 12 amino acids long. Time point in this sample: persistent/refractory GD, antithyroid drugs over 5 years with positive TRAb. PBMC-derived RNA was used for the TCR library. The authors drew about 9 milliliters of peripheral blood into EDTA tubes. Study-wide findings and caveats: Accuracy was possibly reduced by small sample size. New patients shared 966 public clonotypes, and persistent patients shared more, with approximately 2,600.

In regard to this clonotype: The target antigen is unknown.

HTBI primers from iRepertoire and Arm-PCR of CDR3 regions yielded the TCR beta libraries. TCRdb reprocessed the multiplex PCR reads with MiXCR, giving one entry per CDR3 protein. The sample has fewer than 600,000 distinct CDR3 sequences, about 20% seen once. The chain couples TRBV7-2 to TRBJ1-3; D unresolved. Sequencing used peripheral blood mononuclear cells (PBMCs), obtained when the disease was refractory, from a patient treated with antithyroid drugs. The TCR was taken from a female donor with Graves disease. CDR3 sequence: CGTGGSGNTIYF. The CDR3 DNA sequence: TGTGGTACGGGAGGCTCTGGAAACACCATATATTTT.